The 19 T cell receptor beta chains below come from one sample, sequenced in a study of T cell responses to AZD1222 COVID-19 vaccine (dated by TCRdb to the early 2020s). Preparation of the library involved the immunoSEQ multiplex PCR assay. As stored in TCRdb, this immuneACCESS dataset retains in-frame rearrangements with V and J assigned. A fraction of the clones does not appear; measured against another copy, unresolved V genes explain less than half of the discrepancy, and the remainder lacks a known reason. The sample records some 99,000 clones, over 80% of which are singletons. Around 7.5% of the sample is in the top ten clones. Taken with the paper, the label for time point translates to: baseline before first vaccination. This specimen was peripheral blood, taken on day 0 of AZD1222 vaccination. Receptor source: an adult in good health.

V usage is TRBV2 and J usage is TRBJ1-1; no clear D. CDR1 is SNHLY, CDR2 FYNNEI, per germline. This CDR3 comprises 14 residues. Trimming removed 2 bases from V and 0 bases from J, with 7 bases in between. CDR3 nucleotide sequence: TGTGCCAGCAGTGAAAGGCCGATGAACACTGAAGCTTTCTTT. Translating gives CASSERPMNTEAFF.

This chain connects TRBV18 to TRBJ2-5; TRBD2 agrees at 11 bases. CDR1 is KGHSH, CDR2 LQKENI, per germline. With V trimmed by 3 bases and J by 0 bases, 3 bases remained unmatched. The CDR3 consists of 16 residues. DNA for the CDR3: TGTGCCAGCTCACCGAGACTAGCGGGGTACCAAGAGACCCAGTACTTC. Its translation is CASSPRLAGYQETQYF.

The chain uses TRBV7-8 and TRBJ1-1, with 7 bases lining up with TRBD1. CDR3 length: 17 amino acids. CDR1 and CDR2 (germline): SGHVS, FQNEAQ. The ends lost 4 bases at V and 2 bases at J; junction bases unmatched: 13. This CDR3 reads CASSSTTGLRRNTEAFF. The CDR3 bases are TGTGCCAGCAGCTCCACGACAGGGTTGAGGAGAAACACTGAAGCTTTCTTT.

V and J are TRBV10-3 and TRBJ1-4, with D unclear. Per the germline V gene, CDR1 is ENHRY and CDR2 is SYGVKD. V was shortened by 4 bases and J by 0 bases, with 6 bases between the two germline ends. This CDR3 has 14 residues. The CDR3 DNA reads as TGTGCCATCAGTGGTACAGCAACTAATGAAAAACTGTTTTTT. The encoded protein is CAISGTATNEKLFF.

The genes are TRBV18 and TRBJ1-1, with D unresolved. V was shortened by 3 bases and J by 1 base, with 9 bases between the two germline ends. Germline V gives CDR1 KGHSH, CDR2 LQKENI. CDR3 length equals 14 residues. CDR3: CASSPRGENTEAFF. DNA of the CDR3: TGTGCCAGCTCACCTCGAGGAGAGAACACTGAAGCTTTCTTT.

This chain links TRBV2 with TRBJ1-1; the match to TRBD1 covers 8 bases. J was trimmed by 3 bases and V by 5 bases; bases with no gene match: 2. The germline V gene encodes CDR1 SNHLY and CDR2 FYNNEI. The CDR3 consists of 13 residues. The CDR3 DNA reads TGTGCCAGCAGTCCGACAGGGGACACTGAAGCTTTCTTT. It encodes CASSPTGDTEAFF.

This sequence joins TRBV30 and TRBJ2-2; TRBD2 matches 8 bases. V shed 0 bases, J shed 6 bases, and the junction held 3 bases outside the gene matches. This CDR3 has 14 residues. Looked up from germline, CDR1 is GTSNPN and CDR2 is SVGIG (reference sequence). The CDR3 region has the DNA TGTGCCTGGAGTGTGGGACTAGTTGCCGGGGAGCTGTTTTTT. Protein sequence: CAWSVGLVAGELFF.

There are a few counts of this clone. The chain is built from TRBV2 and TRBJ1-2; D is possibly TRBD1 (5 bases). The CDR3 consists of 14 residues. The V gene lost 3 bases and the J gene lost 4 bases, with 12 bases spanning the gap. CDR1 and CDR2 (germline): SNHLY, FYNNEI. The CDR3 loop is CASSDWGGGYGYTF. DNA for the CDR3: TGTGCCAGCAGTGATTGGGGCGGAGGCTATGGCTACACCTTC.

The CDR3 loop reads CASGTDGDSPLHF. Written as DNA, the CDR3 is TGTGCCAGCGGTACGGATGGGGATTCACCCCTCCACTTT. The chain has TRBV2 and TRBJ1-6; no clear D gene. CDR3 size: 13 residues. V lost 8 bases and J 8 bases, leaving 13 bases between the germline ends. Germline assignment: CDR1 SNHLY and CDR2 FYNNEI. The whole variable domain, remainder taken from reference TRBV2 and TRBJ1-6, is EPEVTQTPSHQVTQMGQEVILRCVPISNHLYFYWYRQILGQKVEFLVSFYNNEISEKSEIFDDQFSVERPDGSNFTLKIRSTKLEDSAMYFCASGTDGDSPLHFGNGTRLTVT.

The rearrangement links TRBV19 to TRBJ2-2, with 8 bases fitting TRBD2. With V trimmed by 5 bases and J by 7 bases, 18 bases remained unmatched. Looked up from germline, CDR1 is LNHDA and CDR2 is SQIVND (reference sequence). The CDR3 has 18 amino acids. The CDR3 spells CASSAPPRTSRLFGELFF. The CDR3 DNA reads as TGTGCCAGTAGTGCCCCGCCCCGGACTAGCCGCCTCTTCGGGGAGCTGTTTTTT.

V usage is TRBV28 and J usage is TRBJ1-2, with TRBD1 as a possible D gene (5 bases). Germline CDR1 and CDR2: MDHEN and SYDVKM. The germline V and J ends were trimmed by 5 bases and 2 bases, with 12 bases remaining between them. The CDR3 runs 14 residues. The DNA of the CDR3 is TGTGCCAGCAGTACAGGAGGAGAGAACTATGGCTACACCTTC. This encodes CASSTGGENYGYTF.

The V call is TRBV12-3 or TRBV12-4, the J call TRBJ2-3, with D unresolved. The CDR3 runs to 12 residues. Trimming cost V 3 bases and J 5 bases, with 6 bases left between them. CDR3 region: CASSLYGDTQYF. The DNA for the CDR3 is TGTGCCAGCAGTTTGTATGGAGATACGCAGTATTTT.

V usage is TRBV6-5 and J usage is TRBJ2-7, with TRBD2 matching 12 bases. The CDR3 contains 15 residues. The junction had 6 bases not matched to a gene; V was cut back by 7 bases and J by 2 bases. CDR1 is MNHEY and CDR2 is SVGAGI in the germline V gene. The CDR3 DNA reads as TGTGCCAGCAAGGGACTAGCGGGCGTCCCCTACGAGCAGTACTTC. Translation gives CASKGLAGVPYEQYF.

Here the CDR3 reads CAKRTRISTDTQYF. CDR3 sequence (DNA): TGCGCCAAGCGGACGAGAATTAGCACAGATACGCAGTATTTT. The gene calls are TRBV23-1 and TRBJ2-3; D might be TRBD2 (5 bases). TRBV23-1 is designated an ORF whose function remains uncertain. V lost 10 bases and J lost 0, with 14 bases in between. The CDR3 sequence is 14 residues long.

This chain connects TRBV19 to TRBJ2-7, with 10 bases matching TRBD1. The CDR3 covers 16 residues. With V trimmed by 1 base and J by 3 bases, 6 bases remained unmatched. Germline CDR1 and CDR2: LNHDA and SQIVND (reference sequence). CDR3 residues: CASSIAVGQGVYEQYF. CDR3 bases: TGTGCCAGTAGTATAGCTGTAGGACAGGGGGTCTACGAGCAGTACTTC.

This clone is judged medium-sized. This rearrangement joins TRBV4-2 to TRBJ1-2; TRBD1 is a possible D gene (6 bases). Trimming pared 0 bases from V and 1 base from J, leaving 9 bases between. CDR1 and CDR2 (germline): LGHNA, YNFKEQ. The CDR3 spans 15 residues. CDR3 nucleotides: TGTGCCAGCAGCCAAGAACAGGGCGTTAACTATGGCTACACCTTC. Translation gives CASSQEQGVNYGYTF.

The rearrangement uses TRBV6-5 and TRBJ1-4, with D uncertain. This CDR3 has 11 residues. The V and J ends lost 8 bases and 15 bases respectively, with 16 bases between them. Per germline, CDR1 MNHEY and CDR2 SVGAGI. The CDR3: CASASSQKLFF. The CDR3 nucleotides are TGTGCCAGCGCCTCAAGTCAGAAGTTGTTTTTT.

The chain couples TRBV5-1 to TRBJ1-1, with D hard to call. V was shortened by 3 bases and J by 0 bases, with 6 bases between the two germline ends. CDR3 length: 13 residues. Germline lookup yields CDR1 SGHRS and CDR2 YFSETQ. The CDR3 bases are TGCGCCAGCAGCTCCGGGGTGAACACTGAAGCTTTCTTT. It specifies CASSSGVNTEAFF.

The rearrangement uses TRBV2 and TRBJ1-3, with D unresolved. The germline V gene encodes CDR1 SNHLY and CDR2 FYNNEI. This CDR3 spans 13 amino acids. Deletions cut 5 bases from V and 4 bases from J, with 9 bases between. CDR3 sequence: CASSQDTGNTIYF. DNA for the CDR3: TGTGCCAGCAGTCAAGACACCGGAAACACCATATATTTT.